A single sample is the source of the 26 T cell receptor beta chains below, sequenced in a study of cytomegalovirus exposure and HLA in healthy donors. Use of 60 Vbeta and 13 Jbeta primers characterized the PCR. Here immunoSEQ multiplex PCR was the method, and the copy in TCRdb shows in-frame clones only, minus some. The sample shows around 140,000 clones, approximately 63% of them seen only once. The sample comprised PBMCs. The receptor set was obtained from a woman aged 60-75 years in good health and CMV-seropositive.

The V call is TRBV6-1, the J call TRBJ1-1, with D maybe TRBD1 (6 bases). The CDR3 sequence is 14 residues long. V lost 7 bases, J lost 0 bases, and 12 bases lay in between. Germline V lookup: CDR1 MNHNS, CDR2 SASEGT. CDR3 protein: CASNLDRLNTEAFF. The CDR3 DNA follows: TGTGCCAGCAATCTAGACAGGTTGAACACTGAAGCTTTCTTT.

The V and J genes are TRBV27 and TRBJ1-1; D is ambiguous. Trimming cost V 0 bases and J 1 base, with 9 bases left between them. Per the germline V gene, CDR1 is MNHEY and CDR2 is SMNVEV (reference sequence). This CDR3 spans 15 amino acids. The CDR3 reads CASSLSNRGNTEAFF. As DNA, the CDR3 is TGTGCCAGCAGTTTATCGAATCGGGGGAACACTGAAGCTTTCTTT.

This sequence joins TRBV7-2 and TRBJ1-2; a weak D match, TRBD1 (5 bases). V lost 5 bases to trimming and J lost 4 bases, with 14 bases between them. CDR1 SGHTA and CDR2 FQGNSA come from the germline V gene. This CDR3 is 14 amino acids long. The DNA of the CDR3 is TGTGCCAGCAGCCAAAAGGGCCAGGGCTATGGCTACACCTTC. It codes for CASSQKGQGYGYTF.

There are a few counts of this clone. The genes are TRBV7-9 and TRBJ1-5, with 11 positions matching TRBD1. Germline assignment: CDR1 SEHNR and CDR2 FQNEAQ (reference sequence). This CDR3 has 15 amino acids. The V gene end was trimmed by 3 bases and the J gene end by 4 bases; junction bases not matched to a gene: 2. CDR3 loop: CASSFGTGGNQPQHF. For the CDR3, the DNA is TGTGCCAGCAGCTTCGGGACAGGGGGGAATCAGCCCCAGCATTTT.

This rearrangement joins TRBV5-1 to TRBJ1-3, with TRBD1 as a possible D gene (5 bases). Trimming removed 4 bases at V and 8 bases at J, with 13 bases between. CDR1 is SGHRS, CDR2 YFSETQ, per germline. CDR3 size: 13 residues. The CDR3 bases are TGCGCCAGCAGCGGGGGGACCCGAGACACCATATATTTT. This codes for CASSGGTRDTIYF.

V and J are TRBV5-4 and TRBJ1-5; the D gene is possibly TRBD1 (6 bases). Germline values: CDR1 SGHNT, CDR2 YYREEE (reference sequence). The CDR3 is made up of 14 amino acids. The V and J ends lost 4 bases and 6 bases respectively, with 14 bases between them. The CDR3 loop reads CASSLQGVSQPQHF. The CDR3 DNA reads TGTGCCAGCAGCCTACAGGGAGTCAGTCAGCCCCAGCATTTT.

The chain links TRBV18 to TRBJ1-2; D uncertain. This CDR3 region has 15 residues. V was pared by 0 bases and J by 3 bases, with 11 bases between. Germline values: CDR1 KGHSH, CDR2 LQKENI. CDR3 DNA: TGTGCCAGCTCACCACCGCTCGAACAGTACTATGGCTACACCTTC. As protein: CASSPPLEQYYGYTF. Full variable domain (remainder filled in from reference TRBV18 and TRBJ1-2): NAGVMQNPRHLVRRRGQEARLRCSPMKGHSHVYWYRQLPEEGLKFMVYLQKENIIDESGMPKERFSAEFPKEGPSILRIQQVVRGDSAAYFCASSPPLEQYYGYTFGSGTRLTVV.

The genes are TRBV25-1 and TRBJ1-1; the D gene is possibly TRBD1 (6 bases). V lost 6 bases to trimming and J lost 1 base, with 12 bases between them. The CDR3 consists of 14 residues. Germline V CDR1 and CDR2: MGHDK, SYGVNS. The CDR3 protein is CASSRTDRNTEAFF. The CDR3 DNA reads as TGTGCCAGCAGCCGGACAGATCGGAACACTGAAGCTTTCTTT.

This chain joins TRBV9 and TRBJ2-5, with 8 nucleotides matching TRBD1. This CDR3 has 15 amino acids. Germline-derived CDR1 and CDR2 are SGDLS and YYNGEE. V lost 0 bases, J lost 5 bases, and 6 bases stayed unmatched. Here the CDR3 reads CASSVEGDRRETQYF. The CDR3 DNA reads TGTGCCAGCAGCGTAGAAGGGGACAGGAGGGAGACCCAGTACTTC.

The rearrangement joins TRBV7-9 to TRBJ2-7; D perhaps matches TRBD1 (6 bases). Germline assignment: CDR1 SEHNR and CDR2 FQNEAQ (reference sequence). Trimming shortened V by 7 bases and J by 0 bases, and 22 bases separated the two germline ends. The CDR3 length is 17 residues. The CDR3 region has the DNA TGTGCCAGCAACAAAGTGGCCCCAGGGGCCCGCTCCTACGAGCAGTACTTC. Residues: CASNKVAPGARSYEQYF.

The CDR3 DNA sequence: TGTGCCAGCATCCGGGACAGGGCGAACACCGGGGAGCTGTTTTTT. Residues: CASIRDRANTGELFF. The J gene is TRBJ2-2, the V gene TRBV18; 9 bases map to TRBD1. V lost 8 bases to trimming and J lost 0 bases; unmatched junction nucleotides: 4. Germline V gives CDR1 KGHSH, CDR2 LQKENI. This CDR3 is built from 15 residues.

Only a few counts were recorded for this clone. The chain combines TRBV9 with TRBJ2-3, with TRBD1 matching over 7 bases. The J segment lost 9 bases and the V segment lost 3 bases, leaving 4 bases of the junction unmatched. The CDR3 is 12 residues long. Per the germline V gene, CDR1 is SGDLS and CDR2 is YYNGEE. CDR3 protein: CASSAPTGTQYF. The CDR3 region has the DNA TGTGCCAGCAGCGCCCCGACAGGGACGCAGTATTTT.

This chain joins TRBV9 and TRBJ1-1; tentative D call: TRBD1 (5 bases). CDR1 and CDR2 from the germline V gene are SGDLS and YYNGEE. Trimming shortened V by 0 bases and J by 1 base, and 7 bases separated the two germline ends. CDR3 length: 14 residues. CDR3 nucleotide sequence: TGTGCCAGCAGCGTAGACCAGGGGAACACTGAAGCTTTCTTT. This gives the protein CASSVDQGNTEAFF. Supplemented by reference TRBV9 and TRBJ1-1, the full variable domain reads DSGVTQTPKHLITATGQRVTLRCSPRSGDLSVYWYQQSLDQGLQFLIQYYNGEERAKGNILERFSAQQFPDLHSELNLSSLELGDSALYFCASSVDQGNTEAFFGQGTRLTVV.

The chain uses TRBV6-1 and TRBJ2-7, with 7 bases matching TRBD2. V shed 10 bases, J shed 4 bases, and the junction held 7 bases outside the gene matches. Germline CDR1 reads MNHNS; CDR2 reads SASEGT. This CDR3 region has 12 residues. Here the CDR3 DNA reads TGTGCCATTACGACTAGCAAATACGAGCAGTACTTC. Translating gives CAITTSKYEQYF.

CDR3: CASSAGFIQETQYF. The CDR3 DNA reads TGTGCCAGCAGCGCAGGGTTTATACAAGAGACCCAGTACTTC. This sequence joins TRBV2 and TRBJ2-5, with D possibly matching TRBD1 (5 bases). The CDR3 spans 14 residues. The V and J ends lost 6 bases and 2 bases respectively, with 13 bases between them. Germline loops: CDR1 SNHLY, CDR2 FYNNEI.

This clone showed up just once. The chain carries TRBV5-6 and TRBJ2-5, with D possibly matching TRBD1 (5 bases). Trimming took 4 bases from V and 5 from J, leaving 12 bases between them. The CDR3 is made up of 13 amino acids. Germline V gene sequence: CDR1 SGHDT, CDR2 YYEEEE. CDR3 amino acids: CASSAVGVETQYF. CDR3 nucleotides: TGTGCCAGCAGCGCGGTAGGGGTGGAGACCCAGTACTTC.

J is TRBJ2-3 and V is TRBV7-6; possibly TRBD2 for D (6 bases). CDR1 and CDR2 from the germline V gene are SGHVS and FNYEAQ. Trimming pared 5 bases from V and 0 bases from J, leaving 9 bases between. CDR3 size: 14 residues. CDR3: CASSAGPSTDTQYF. Here the CDR3 DNA reads TGTGCCAGCAGCGCGGGACCTAGCACAGATACGCAGTATTTT.

CDR3 loop: CASSLMGGTEAFF. CDR3 nucleotide sequence: TGTGCCAGCAGCTTAATGGGGGGCACTGAAGCTTTCTTT. This rearrangement joins TRBV7-6 to TRBJ1-1; D possibly corresponds to TRBD1 (5 bases). Per the germline V gene, CDR1 is SGHVS and CDR2 is FNYEAQ. Trimming took off 2 bases at V and 4 bases at J, with 8 bases between the two ends. The CDR3 has 13 residues.

The chain carries TRBV5-8 and TRBJ2-1; TRBD1 matches 9 bases. V lost 2 bases and J lost 8; bases outside the gene matches: 5. The CDR3 runs 14 residues. Germline V CDR1 and CDR2: SGHTS, YDEGEE. The CDR3 sequence: CASSFTGGKDEQFF. The CDR3, as DNA: TGTGCCAGCAGCTTTACAGGGGGCAAAGATGAGCAGTTCTTC. The full variable domain, rest sourced from reference TRBV5-8 and TRBJ2-1, is EAGVTQSPTHLIKTRGQQATLRCSPISGHTSVYWYQQALGLGLQFLLWYDEGEERNRGNFPPRFSGRQFPNYSSELNVNALELEDSALYLCASSFTGGKDEQFFGPGTRLTVL.

This clone was picked up a small number of times. This chain uses TRBV2 with TRBJ1-4, with 12 positions matching TRBD1. Per germline, CDR1 SNHLY and CDR2 FYNNEI. Germline trimming cut 8 bases from V and 10 bases from J; bases unmatched to any gene: 14. CDR3 length: 16 amino acids. The CDR3 sequence: CASDRDRGRGHGKLFF. The CDR3 DNA is TGTGCCAGCGACCGGGACAGGGGGCGCGGGCATGGAAAACTGTTTTTT.

The chain combines TRBV19 with TRBJ2-5; D gene ambiguous. The germline CDR1 and CDR2 sequences are LNHDA and SQIVND (reference sequence). This CDR3 is built from 12 residues. Deletions cut 5 bases from V and 5 bases from J, with 9 bases between. CDR3 bases: TGTGCCAGTAGTCAGTCAGCGGAGACCCAGTACTTC. This translates into CASSQSAETQYF.

J is TRBJ1-2 and V is TRBV11-2; 9 nucleotides match TRBD1. Germline V gene data show CDR1 as SGHAT and CDR2 as FQNNGV. Losses at the gene ends were 6 bases for V and 4 bases for J; bases not matched to a gene: 9. This CDR3 contains 15 residues. The CDR3 DNA reads as TGTGCCAGCAGTCATACAGGGGGCGGCGGCTATGGCTACACCTTC. It is translated as CASSHTGGGGYGYTF.

The chain has TRBV18 and TRBJ1-5, with D hard to call. V lost 3 bases to trimming and J lost 5 bases, with 8 bases between them. The germline V gene has CDR1 KGHSH and CDR2 LQKENI. CDR3 length: 13 amino acids. The CDR3 DNA follows: TGTGCCAGCTCACCCGCCGGAGATCAGCCCCAGCATTTT. Its translation: CASSPAGDQPQHF.

This clone appeared many times. The chain combines TRBV6-5 with TRBJ1-4; possibly TRBD1 for D (5 bases). The CDR3 has 12 residues. Between the trimmed V and J ends, which lost 5 bases and 13 bases, there was a span of 14 bases. Germline CDR1 and CDR2: MNHEY and SVGAGI. CDR3 DNA sequence: TGTGCCAGCAGTGCACGGGAGGGACGACTGTTTTTT. Translating it yields CASSAREGRLFF.

The chain links TRBV10-3 to TRBJ1-2, with 8 bases aligning to TRBD1. This CDR3 is 14 amino acids long. Losses at the gene ends were 7 bases for V and 1 base for J; bases not matched to a gene: 5. Germline loops: CDR1 ENHRY, CDR2 SYGVKD. This CDR3 reads CAITDRGSNYGYTF. In DNA form, the CDR3 reads TGTGCCATCACCGACAGGGGAAGTAACTATGGCTACACCTTC.

This rearrangement joins TRBV5-1 to TRBJ2-5; TRBD1 matches 10 bases. CDR1 is SGHRS, CDR2 YFSETQ, per germline. V lost 4 bases, J lost 5 bases, and 8 bases stayed unmatched. This CDR3 has 15 residues. The CDR3 nucleotides read TGCGCCAGCAGCCTTGGACAGGGGGTAATGGAGACCCAGTACTTC. Translating it yields CASSLGQGVMETQYF.